A selection of T cell receptor beta chains follows, all from one sample in a study of blood T cells in healthy people across ages. TCRdb recomputed calls from the 5' RACE reads with MiXCR, one row per CDR3 protein. The repertoire holds about 830,000 distinct CDR3 sequences, with roughly 64% as singletons. Material for sequencing was blood. The receptors here all came from a young man in good health. Both conserved end residues are part of each CDR3. The order of the fields is CDR3 DNA, CDR3 protein, V gene, J gene, clone size, D gene. D genes are given only for firm matches. Size values are once, few and many counts, or a class for expanded clones, and some rows have none.

DNA: TGTGCCAGCAGCCAAGACCCTAGCGGAGGTAAAAACATTCAGTACTTC
CDR3: CASSQDPSGGKNIQYF
V: TRBV4-2
J: TRBJ2-4
size: .
D: TRBD2

DNA: TGCAGCGTTGAACAGGGATGGTCGGATGAGCAGTTCTTC
CDR3: CSVEQGWSDEQFF
V: TRBV29-1
J: TRBJ2-1
size: few
D: .

DNA: TGTGCCAGCAGTTATCAATTGGACTCCTACGAGCAGTACTTC
CDR3: CASSYQLDSYEQYF
V: TRBV25-1
J: TRBJ2-7
size: .
D: .

DNA: TGTGCCAGCAGCTTAACCCCAGCGGGGGGGTTCACAGATACGCAGTATTTT
CDR3: CASSLTPAGGFTDTQYF
V: TRBV11-1
J: TRBJ2-3
size: once
D: TRBD2

DNA: TGTGCCAGCAGTACGCGACCAAGACCAGAGACCCAGTACTTC
CDR3: CASSTRPRPETQYF
V: TRBV6-2/TRBV6-3
J: TRBJ2-5
size: .
D: .

DNA: TGTGCCAGCAGCATTATTGGAGCTGGAGATACGCAGTATTTT
CDR3: CASSIIGAGDTQYF
V: TRBV7-2
J: TRBJ2-3
size: .
D: .

DNA: TGCAGTGCTAGAGAAGGGGGACCATACAATGAGCAGTACTTC
CDR3: CSAREGGPYNEQYF
V: TRBV20-1
J: TRBJ2-7
size: .
D: .

DNA: TGTGCCAGCAGCCGCCAAGCGGGGACCGATCAAGAGACCCAGTACTTC
CDR3: CASSRQAGTDQETQYF
V: TRBV7-2
J: TRBJ2-5
size: .
D: TRBD2

DNA: TGTGCCAGCAGCTTGGACAGGGGGCAGGATGAGCAGTACTTC
CDR3: CASSLDRGQDEQYF
V: TRBV11-2
J: TRBJ2-4
size: .
D: TRBD1

DNA: TGCGCCAGCAGCTTGCCCGGGACAGGGGTCACAGATACGCAGTATTTT
CDR3: CASSLPGTGVTDTQYF
V: TRBV5-1
J: TRBJ2-3
size: .
D: TRBD1

DNA: TGTGCCAGCAGGGAGACTAGCGGGGGGGAATACGAGCAGTACTTC
CDR3: CASRETSGGEYEQYF
V: TRBV12-3/TRBV12-4
J: TRBJ2-7
size: few
D: TRBD2

DNA: TGTGCCACCAGGGAGGGATTCAATCAGCCCCAGCATTTT
CDR3: CATREGFNQPQHF
V: TRBV12-3/TRBV12-4
J: TRBJ1-5
size: .
D: .